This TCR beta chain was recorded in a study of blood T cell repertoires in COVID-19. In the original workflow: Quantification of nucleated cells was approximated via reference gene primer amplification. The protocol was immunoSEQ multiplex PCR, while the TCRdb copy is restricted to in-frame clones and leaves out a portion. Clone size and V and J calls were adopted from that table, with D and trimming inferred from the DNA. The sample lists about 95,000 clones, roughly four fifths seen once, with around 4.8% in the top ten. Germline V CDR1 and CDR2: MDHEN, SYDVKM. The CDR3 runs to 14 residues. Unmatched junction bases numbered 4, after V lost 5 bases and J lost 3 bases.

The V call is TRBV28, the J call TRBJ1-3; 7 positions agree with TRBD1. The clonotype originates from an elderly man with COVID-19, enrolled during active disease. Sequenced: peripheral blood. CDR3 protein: CASSLTGLGNTIYF. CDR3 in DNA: TGTGCCAGCAGTCTGACAGGGCTTGGAAACACCATATATTTT.